The source of this T cell receptor beta chain is a study of shared clonotypes between healthy human individuals. As for the study in general: Serving as donors were two women and three men, whose ages spanned 18 to 49. Overall study results and limits: The represented genetic and exposure-history diversity was limited by the small number of donors. Among donors, sharing of clonotypes was expected to be affected by sequencing depth.

Every subset's genomic DNA went evenly onto several immunoSEQ plates. Produced via immunoSEQ multiplex PCR; TCRdb's table is partial and in-frame only. The sample shows 2 million to 2.5 million clones, over 90% of them seen only once. Germline V CDR1 and CDR2: SGHNT, YENEEA. Trimming shortened V by 5 bases and J by 6 bases, and 13 bases separated the two germline ends. The CDR3 is 14 amino acids. Remarks on this clone: Its specificity is unknown.

Material for sequencing was naive CD4+ T cells from PBMCs. Subset defined: CD45RA+ positively selected. The chain recombines TRBV11-3 with TRBJ2-2; D could derive from TRBD1 or TRBD2 (5 bases each). The receptor was derived from a man younger than 30 in good health. Some clones in this sample may be carry-over from other donors' samples. This CDR3 reads CASSGDEKAGELFF. DNA for the CDR3: TGTGCCAGCAGCGGGGACGAGAAGGCCGGGGAGCTGTTTTTT.